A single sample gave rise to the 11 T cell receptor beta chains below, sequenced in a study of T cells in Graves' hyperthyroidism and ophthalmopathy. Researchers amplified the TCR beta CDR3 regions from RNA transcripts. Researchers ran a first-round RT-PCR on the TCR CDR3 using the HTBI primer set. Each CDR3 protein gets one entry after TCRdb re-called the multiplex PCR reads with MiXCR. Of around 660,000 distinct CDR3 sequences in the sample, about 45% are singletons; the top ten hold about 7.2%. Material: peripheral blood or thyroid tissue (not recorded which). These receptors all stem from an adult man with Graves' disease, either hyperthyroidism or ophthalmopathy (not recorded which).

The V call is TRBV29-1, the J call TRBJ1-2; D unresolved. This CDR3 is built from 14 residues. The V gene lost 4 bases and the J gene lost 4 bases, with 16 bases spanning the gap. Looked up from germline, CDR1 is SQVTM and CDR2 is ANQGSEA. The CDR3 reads CSVARTASSYGYTF. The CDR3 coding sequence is TGCAGCGTTGCCAGGACGGCAAGTAGCTATGGCTACACCTTC.

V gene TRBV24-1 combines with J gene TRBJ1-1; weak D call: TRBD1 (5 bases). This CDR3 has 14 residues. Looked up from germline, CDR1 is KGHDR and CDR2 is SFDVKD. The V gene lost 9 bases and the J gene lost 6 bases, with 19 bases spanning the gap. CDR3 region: CATRSAGQSAEAFF. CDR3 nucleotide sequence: TGTGCCACCCGAAGCGCAGGGCAGTCGGCTGAAGCTTTCTTT.

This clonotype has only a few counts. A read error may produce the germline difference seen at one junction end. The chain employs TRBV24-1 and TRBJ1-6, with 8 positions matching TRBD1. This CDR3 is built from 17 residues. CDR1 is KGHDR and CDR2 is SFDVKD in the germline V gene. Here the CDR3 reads CASSYGRTGTAGSPLHF. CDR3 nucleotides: TGTGCCAGCAGTTATGGCCGGACAGGGACTGCGGGATCACCCCTCCACTTT.

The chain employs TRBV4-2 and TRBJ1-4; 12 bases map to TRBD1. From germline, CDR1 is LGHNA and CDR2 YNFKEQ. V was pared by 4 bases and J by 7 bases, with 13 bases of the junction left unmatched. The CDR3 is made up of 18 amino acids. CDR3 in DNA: TGTGCCAGCAGCCCCCCCGGGACAGGGGGCGAAGGAGGTGAAAAACTGTTTTTT. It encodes CASSPPGTGGEGGEKLFF.

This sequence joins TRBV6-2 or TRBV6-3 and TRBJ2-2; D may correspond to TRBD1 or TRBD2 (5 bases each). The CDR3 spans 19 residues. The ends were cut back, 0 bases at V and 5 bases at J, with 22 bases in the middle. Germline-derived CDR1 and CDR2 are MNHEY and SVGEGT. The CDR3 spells CASSYSGRPFSGSTGELFF. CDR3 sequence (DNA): TGTGCCAGCAGTTACTCGGGACGACCATTTTCGGGTTCGACCGGGGAGCTGTTTTTT.

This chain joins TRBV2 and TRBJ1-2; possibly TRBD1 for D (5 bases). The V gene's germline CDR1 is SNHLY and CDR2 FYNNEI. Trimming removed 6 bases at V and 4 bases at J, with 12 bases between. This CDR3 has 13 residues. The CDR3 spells CASRPDGTYGYTF. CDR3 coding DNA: TGTGCCAGCAGGCCCGACGGGACCTATGGCTACACCTTC.

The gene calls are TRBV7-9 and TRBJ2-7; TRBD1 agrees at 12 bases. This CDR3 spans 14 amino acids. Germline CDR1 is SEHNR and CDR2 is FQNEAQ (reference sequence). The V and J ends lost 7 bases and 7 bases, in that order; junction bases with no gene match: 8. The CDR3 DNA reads TGTGCCAGCAAACCGGGACAGGGGGCGGGTGAGCAGTACTTC. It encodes CASKPGQGAGEQYF. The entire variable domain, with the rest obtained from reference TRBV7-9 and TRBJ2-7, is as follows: DTGVSQNPRHKITKRGQNVTFRCDPISEHNRLYWYRQTLGQGPEFLTYFQNEAQLEKSRLLSDRFSAERPKGSFSTLEIQRTEQGDSAMYLCASKPGQGAGEQYFGPGTRLTVT.

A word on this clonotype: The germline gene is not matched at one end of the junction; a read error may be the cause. The CDR3: CASSLPYGNTEAFF. The DNA for the CDR3 is TGTGCCAGCAGCTTACCATACGGGAACACTGAAGCTTTCTTT. The chain joins TRBV5-1 to TRBJ1-1; no reliable D call. Germline V gene sequence: CDR1 SGHRS, CDR2 YFSETQ. The CDR3 length is 14 residues.

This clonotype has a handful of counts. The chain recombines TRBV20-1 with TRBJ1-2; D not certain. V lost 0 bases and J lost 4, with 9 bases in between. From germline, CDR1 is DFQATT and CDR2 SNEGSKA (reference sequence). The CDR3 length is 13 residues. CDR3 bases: TGCAGTGCTAGAGATGGTAGGCGCTATGGCTACACCTTC. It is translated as CSARDGRRYGYTF.

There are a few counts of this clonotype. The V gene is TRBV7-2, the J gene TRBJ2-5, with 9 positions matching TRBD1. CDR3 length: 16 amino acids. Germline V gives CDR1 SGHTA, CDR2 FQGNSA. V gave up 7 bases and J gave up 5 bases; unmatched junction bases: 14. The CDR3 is CASNRITGTGKETQYF. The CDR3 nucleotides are TGTGCCAGCAACCGAATTACCGGGACAGGGAAGGAGACCCAGTACTTC.

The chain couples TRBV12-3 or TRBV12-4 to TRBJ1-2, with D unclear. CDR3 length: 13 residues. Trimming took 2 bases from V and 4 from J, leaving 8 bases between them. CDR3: CASSLLGFYGYTF. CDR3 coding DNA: TGTGCCAGCAGTTTACTGGGATTCTATGGCTACACCTTC.